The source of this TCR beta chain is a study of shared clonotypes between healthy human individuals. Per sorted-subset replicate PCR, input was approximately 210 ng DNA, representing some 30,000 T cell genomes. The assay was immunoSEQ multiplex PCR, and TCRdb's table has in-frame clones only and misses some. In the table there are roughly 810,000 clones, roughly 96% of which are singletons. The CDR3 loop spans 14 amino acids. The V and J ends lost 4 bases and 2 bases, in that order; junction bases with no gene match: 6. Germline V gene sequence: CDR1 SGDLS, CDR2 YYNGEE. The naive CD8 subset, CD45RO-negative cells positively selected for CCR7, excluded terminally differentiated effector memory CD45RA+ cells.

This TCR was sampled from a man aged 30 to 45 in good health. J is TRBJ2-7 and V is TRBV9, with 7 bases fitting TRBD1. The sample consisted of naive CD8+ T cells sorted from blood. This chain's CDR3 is CASSPSGTAYEQYF. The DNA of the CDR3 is TGTGCCAGCAGCCCCTCCGGGACAGCCTACGAGCAGTACTTC.